The 15 T cell receptor beta chains below come from one sample, sequenced in a study of blood T cell repertoires in COVID-19. Clones were sequenced by immunoSEQ multiplex PCR, and TCRdb holds only the in-frame ones, with some missing. The repertoire holds about 55,000 clones, with roughly 85% as singletons. Source material: peripheral blood. These receptors were obtained from a human donor in a cohort sampled during active COVID-19.

The chain carries TRBV30 and TRBJ2-6, with a possible D match to TRBD2 (5 bases). The CDR3 is 16 amino acids. Germline lookup yields CDR1 GTSNPN and CDR2 SVGIG (reference sequence). Trimming took off 2 bases at V and 2 bases at J, with 13 bases between the two ends. The CDR3 protein is CAWSRPGSPGANVLTF. The CDR3 DNA is TGTGCCTGGAGTAGACCGGGATCCCCTGGGGCCAACGTCCTGACTTTC.

The rearrangement links TRBV6-6 to TRBJ2-2; TRBD2 matches 10 bases. Looked up from germline, CDR1 is MNHNY and CDR2 is SVGAGI (reference sequence). After removal of 9 bases from V and 7 bases from J, the junction contained 8 bases not matched to a gene. This CDR3 spans 14 amino acids. The CDR3 coding sequence is TGTGCCAGTAGGGGGACTAGCGTTAGCGGGGAGCTGTTTTTT. Translation gives CASRGTSVSGELFF.

This chain connects TRBV5-1 to TRBJ2-7; 8 nucleotides align to TRBD1. V was clipped by 0 bases and J by 5 bases; unmatched bases: 4. CDR1 and CDR2 (germline): SGHRS, YFSETQ. The CDR3 contains 14 residues. The CDR3 region has the DNA TGCGCCAGCAGCTTGGAGACAGGGGTTGACGAGCAGTACTTC. Its translation is CASSLETGVDEQYF.

This clone has just a few counts. The chain is built from TRBV5-1 and TRBJ1-1; tentative D call: TRBD1 (6 bases). V was cut by 3 bases and J by 7 bases, with 13 bases left in between. CDR1 SGHRS and CDR2 YFSETQ come from the germline V gene. CDR3 size: 13 residues. DNA of the CDR3: TGCGCCAGCAGCTGGGGGACAAACTTTGAAGCTTTCTTT. Translated: CASSWGTNFEAFF.

The chain joins TRBV24-1 to TRBJ2-2, with TRBD2 identical over 9 bases. This CDR3 has 17 residues. The germline V gene encodes CDR1 KGHDR and CDR2 SFDVKD. With V trimmed by 0 bases and J by 3 bases, 4 bases remained unmatched. CDR3: CATSDLQTSGYTGELFF. The CDR3, as DNA: TGTGCCACCAGTGATTTGCAGACTAGCGGATACACCGGGGAGCTGTTTTTT.

This sequence joins TRBV7-3 and TRBJ2-5, with D perhaps matching TRBD2 (5 bases). With 0 bases removed from V and 2 bases from J, the gap between germline ends came to 13 bases. The CDR3 spans 16 residues. Germline V gene sequence: CDR1 SGHTA, CDR2 FQGTGA. The CDR3 nucleotides read TGTGCCAGCAGCTTAACGGAGGTCGGCAGACAAGAGACCCAGTACTTC. Protein: CASSLTEVGRQETQYF.

This clone has a single count. CDR3: CASSALESGELFF. CDR3 nucleotide sequence: TGTGCCAGCAGCGCCTTAGAATCCGGGGAGCTGTTTTTT. The J gene is TRBJ2-2, the V gene TRBV11-2; D gene ambiguous. Trimming shortened V by 5 bases and J by 6 bases, and 10 bases separated the two germline ends. The CDR3 consists of 13 residues. CDR1 is SGHAT and CDR2 is FQNNGV in the germline V gene.

The genes are TRBV5-1 and TRBJ2-5; 8 nucleotides align to TRBD2. The germline V gene has CDR1 SGHRS and CDR2 YFSETQ. The V and J ends lost 4 bases and 3 bases, in that order; junction bases with no gene match: 5. This CDR3 is 14 amino acids long. CDR3 in DNA: TGCGCCAGCAGCATAGCGGGAAGAGAAGAGACCCAGTACTTC. It encodes CASSIAGREETQYF. The full variable domain, completed using reference TRBV5-1 and TRBJ2-5, is KAGVTQTPRYLIKTRGQQVTLSCSPISGHRSVSWYQQTPGQGLQFLFEYFSETQRNKGNFPGRFSGRQFSNSRSEMNVSTLELGDSALYLCASSIAGREETQYFGPGTRLLVL.

This chain joins TRBV19 and TRBJ2-3, with TRBD2 matching 7 bases. Germline trimming cut 3 bases from V and 0 bases from J; bases unmatched to any gene: 12. The germline CDR1 and CDR2 sequences are LNHDA and SQIVND (reference sequence). CDR3 length: 18 residues. The chain's CDR3 is CASSITFGEGISTDTQYF. The CDR3 bases are TGTGCCAGTAGTATTACATTCGGGGAGGGGATTAGCACAGATACGCAGTATTTT.

CDR3 amino acids: CASSLSVQGAPTAEAFF. Here the CDR3 DNA reads TGTGCCAGCAGCTTGAGCGTACAGGGGGCCCCGACCGCTGAAGCTTTCTTT. The chain employs TRBV11-2 and TRBJ1-1; TRBD1 aligns across 9 bases. The CDR3 has 17 amino acids. Looked up from germline, CDR1 is SGHAT and CDR2 is FQNNGV. V lost 3 bases, J lost 6 bases, and 14 bases stayed unmatched.

This clone was observed a single time. CDR3 sequence (DNA): TGTGCCACCAGCAGGCCGTTAGCGACTAGCACAGATACGCAGTATTTT. Amino acid sequence: CATSRPLATSTDTQYF. This chain joins TRBV15 and TRBJ2-3; D may be TRBD2 (5 bases). CDR3 length: 16 residues. CDR1 LNHNV and CDR2 YYDKDF come from the germline V gene (reference sequence). Trimming removed 3 bases from V and 0 bases from J, with 13 bases in between.

This clone has just one count. The chain is built from TRBV6-2 or TRBV6-3 and TRBJ2-7; TRBD2 is a possible D gene (6 bases). The length of the CDR3 is 14 residues. Trimming cost V 5 bases and J 3 bases, with 14 bases left between them. CDR1 is MNHEY and CDR2 is SVGEGT in the germline V gene. The CDR3 region is CASSRAGSNYEQYF. The CDR3 DNA reads as TGTGCCAGCAGTAGGGCGGGAAGTAACTACGAGCAGTACTTC.

This chain links TRBV28 with TRBJ1-1; possible D gene TRBD1, 6 bases. Looked up from germline, CDR1 is MDHEN and CDR2 is SYDVKM. The CDR3 extends over 13 amino acids. V was clipped by 6 bases and J by 9 bases, with 17 bases between them. This chain's CDR3 is CASSPSRDTKAFF. As DNA, the CDR3 is TGTGCCAGCAGCCCTTCCCGGGACACGAAAGCTTTCTTT. Filled out from reference TRBV28 and TRBJ1-1, the complete variable domain reads DVKVTQSSRYLVKRTGEKVFLECVQDMDHENMFWYRQDPGLGLRLIYFSYDVKMKEKGDIPEGYSVSREKKERFSLILESASTNQTSMYLCASSPSRDTKAFFGQGTRLTVV.

The CDR3 region has the DNA TGTGCCAGCAGCTCGGACAGGGGGCACTACGAGCAGTACTTC. It specifies CASSSDRGHYEQYF. The chain recombines TRBV6-2 or TRBV6-3 with TRBJ2-7, with TRBD1 matching over 11 bases. Trimming at V came to 6 bases and at J to 3 bases, leaving 4 bases not matched to a gene. Germline V gene sequence: CDR1 MNHEY, CDR2 SVGEGT. There are 14 residues in the CDR3.

The CDR3 region has the DNA TGTGCCAGTAGGGGGACAGGGGGCGGAGGTCAGCCCCAGCATTTT. Amino acid sequence: CASRGTGGGGQPQHF. The chain recombines TRBV19 with TRBJ1-5, with TRBD1 matching 12 bases. Germline-derived CDR1 and CDR2 are LNHDA and SQIVND (reference sequence). V lost 6 bases to trimming and J lost 6 bases; unmatched junction nucleotides: 6. This CDR3 comprises 15 residues.